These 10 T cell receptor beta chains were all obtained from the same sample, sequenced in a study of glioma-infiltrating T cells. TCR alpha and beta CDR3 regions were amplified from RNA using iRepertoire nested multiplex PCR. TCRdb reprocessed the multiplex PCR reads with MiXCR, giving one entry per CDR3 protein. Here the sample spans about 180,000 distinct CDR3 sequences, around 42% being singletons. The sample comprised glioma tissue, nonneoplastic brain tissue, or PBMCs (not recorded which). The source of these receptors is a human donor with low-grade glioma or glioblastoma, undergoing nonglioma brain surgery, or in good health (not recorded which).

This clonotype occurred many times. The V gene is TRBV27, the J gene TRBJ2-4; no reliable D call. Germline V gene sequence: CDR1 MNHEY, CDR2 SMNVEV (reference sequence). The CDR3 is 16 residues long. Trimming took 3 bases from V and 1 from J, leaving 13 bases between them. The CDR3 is CASSFSLDTAKNIQYF. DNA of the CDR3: TGTGCCAGCAGTTTCTCGTTAGACACTGCCAAAAACATTCAGTACTTC.

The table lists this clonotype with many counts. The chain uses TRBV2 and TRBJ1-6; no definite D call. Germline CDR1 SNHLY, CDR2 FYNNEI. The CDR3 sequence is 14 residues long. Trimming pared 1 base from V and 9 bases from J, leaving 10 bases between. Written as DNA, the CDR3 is TGTGCCAGCAGTGAAGGCCAGAGGAGTTCACCCCTCCACTTT. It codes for CASSEGQRSSPLHF.

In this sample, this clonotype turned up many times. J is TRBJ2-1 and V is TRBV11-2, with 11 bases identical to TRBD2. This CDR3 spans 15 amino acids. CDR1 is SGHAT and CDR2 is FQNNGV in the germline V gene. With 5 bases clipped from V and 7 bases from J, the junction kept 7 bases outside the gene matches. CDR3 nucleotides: TGTGCCAGCAGCCAACTAGCGGGAGTAGGTAATGAGCAGTTCTTC. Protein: CASSQLAGVGNEQFF.

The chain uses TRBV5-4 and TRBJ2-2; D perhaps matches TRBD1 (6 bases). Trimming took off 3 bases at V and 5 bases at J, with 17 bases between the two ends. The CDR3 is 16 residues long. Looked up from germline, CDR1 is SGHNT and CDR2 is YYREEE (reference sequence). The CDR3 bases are TGTGCCAGCAGCTCGGTCGCCGGACAGTCGACCGGGGAGCTGTTTTTT. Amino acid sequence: CASSSVAGQSTGELFF.

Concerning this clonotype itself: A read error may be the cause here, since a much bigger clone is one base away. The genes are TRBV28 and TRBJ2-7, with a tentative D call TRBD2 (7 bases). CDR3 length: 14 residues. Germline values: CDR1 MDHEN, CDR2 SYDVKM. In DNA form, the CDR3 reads TGTGCCAGCAGCCTTTCGGGGGGCGCTTACGAGCAGCACTTC. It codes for CASSLSGGAYEQHF.

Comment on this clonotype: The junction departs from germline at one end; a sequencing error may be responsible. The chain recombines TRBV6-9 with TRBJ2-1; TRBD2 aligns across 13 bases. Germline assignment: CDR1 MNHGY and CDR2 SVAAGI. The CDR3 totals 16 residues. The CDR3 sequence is CASSYRLAGGTNERFF. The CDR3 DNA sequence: TGTGCCAGCAGCTACAGACTAGCGGGAGGTACCAATGAGCGGTTCTTC.

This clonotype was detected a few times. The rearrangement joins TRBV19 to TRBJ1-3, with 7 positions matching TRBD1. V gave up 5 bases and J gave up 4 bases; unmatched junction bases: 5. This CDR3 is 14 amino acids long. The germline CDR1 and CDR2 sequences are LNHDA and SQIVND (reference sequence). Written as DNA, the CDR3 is TGTGCCAGTAGTTCCAGGGGGGACGGAAACACCATATATTTT. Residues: CASSSRGDGNTIYF.

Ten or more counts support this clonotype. The CDR3 bases are TGTGCCACCAGTGATCCCCGGAGACACTATGGCTACACCTTC. Residues: CATSDPRRHYGYTF. This chain links TRBV24-1 with TRBJ1-2, with no clear D. The germline CDR1 and CDR2 sequences are KGHDR and SFDVKD. CDR3 size: 14 residues. V lost 3 bases, J lost 3 bases, and 10 bases lay in between.

CDR3 amino acids: CASSTHRGGETQYF. CDR3 sequence (DNA): TGTGCCAGCAGCACGCACAGGGGCGGAGAGACCCAGTACTTC. The chain employs TRBV7-2 and TRBJ2-5; TRBD1 matches 7 bases. With 5 bases clipped from V and 4 bases from J, the junction kept 7 bases outside the gene matches. Germline V gene lookup returns CDR1 SGHTA and CDR2 FQGNSA. This CDR3 has 14 residues. Full variable domain (outside the CDR3, taken from reference TRBV7-2 and TRBJ2-5): GAGVSQSPSNKVTEKGKDVELRCDPISGHTALYWYRQSLGQGLEFLIYFQGNSAPDKSGLPSDRFSAERTGGSVSTLTIQRTQQEDSAVYLCASSTHRGGETQYFGPGTRLLVL.

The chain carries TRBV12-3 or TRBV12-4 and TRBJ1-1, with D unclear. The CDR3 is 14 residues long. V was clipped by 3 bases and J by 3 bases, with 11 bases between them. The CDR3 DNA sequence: TGTGCCAGCAGTTTTCCGAAAGAATACACTGAAGCTTTCTTT. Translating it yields CASSFPKEYTEAFF.